This T cell receptor beta chain was recovered during a study of blood T cell repertoires in COVID-19 (dated by TCRdb to 2019 to 2021). Concerning the study at large: The collaborator samples originated in the United States, Italy and Spain and spanned the acute and convalescent phases of COVID-19. Samples came from the ongoing ImmuneRACE study (first 160 participants) plus 1,254 subjects from 6 global collaborators. The prospective study material was composed of cDNA or gDNA derived from T cells, B-cell-depleted T cells, or PBMCs. HLA class I and class II types, where available, came from metadata supplied by the sample provider rather than from assay-based typing. The dataset comprised deeply sampled blood TCRbeta repertoires from subjects exposed to, actively infected with, or recovered from COVID-19. A freely available public database, intended as a resource for researchers studying the immune response to SARS-CoV-2, is where the repertoires were released. Nearly every sample came with metadata listing a de-identified subject ID, COVID-19 status, age in years and sex. Points the paper makes about the study in general: The amount of clinical and demographic metadata varied by source and participant and was provided uncurated.

TCRbeta CDR3 regions were amplified from genomic DNA by means of the immunoSEQ Assay, a bias-controlled multiplex PCR. The paper's processing steps were these. The number of nucleated cells in each sample was estimated by amplification of reference gene primers within the assay. To quantify the absolute abundance of each unique TCRbeta CDR3 rearrangement, sequence reads were collapsed and filtered. Productive Simpson clonality was computed per sample as the square root of Simpson's diversity index over productive rearrangements. As stored in TCRdb, this immuneACCESS dataset retains in-frame rearrangements with V and J assigned. A fraction of the clones does not appear; measured against another copy, unresolved V genes explain less than half of the discrepancy, and the remainder lacks a known reason. The V and J calls and clone size were taken over from that table, and D and trimming were inferred from the DNA. In all, the sample holds 650,000 to 800,000 clones, and about nine tenths of those were seen once. The ten largest clonotypes hold around 0.3% of the sample.

From the germline V gene, CDR1 is KGHDR and CDR2 is SFDVKD. V ends up 7 bases short and J 5 bases short, with an unmatched junction base count of 9. The CDR3 covers 14 residues, taking in both the cysteine and the phenylalanine. Only the CDR3 region is kept as DNA, spanning 42 bases read in frame from base 1. Collaborating institutions collected whole blood in K2EDTA tubes following their own protocols. For TCRbeta analysis, collaborators shipped samples in one of three forms: frozen whole blood, isolated PBMCs, or DNA extracted from either of those sample types. In regard to this clone: Its antigen has not been determined. No base quality information exists; no much larger clone differs at one position.

The rearranged chain carries TRBV24-1 and TRBJ1-1; 7 middle bases align to TRBD1. This TCR was sampled from a woman aged 18-29 years with acute or convalescent COVID-19. Sequenced input: peripheral blood. The nucleotide sequence is TGTGCCACCAGACCCCAGACAGGGACTACTGAAGCTTTCTTT. It specifies CATRPQTGTTEAFF.